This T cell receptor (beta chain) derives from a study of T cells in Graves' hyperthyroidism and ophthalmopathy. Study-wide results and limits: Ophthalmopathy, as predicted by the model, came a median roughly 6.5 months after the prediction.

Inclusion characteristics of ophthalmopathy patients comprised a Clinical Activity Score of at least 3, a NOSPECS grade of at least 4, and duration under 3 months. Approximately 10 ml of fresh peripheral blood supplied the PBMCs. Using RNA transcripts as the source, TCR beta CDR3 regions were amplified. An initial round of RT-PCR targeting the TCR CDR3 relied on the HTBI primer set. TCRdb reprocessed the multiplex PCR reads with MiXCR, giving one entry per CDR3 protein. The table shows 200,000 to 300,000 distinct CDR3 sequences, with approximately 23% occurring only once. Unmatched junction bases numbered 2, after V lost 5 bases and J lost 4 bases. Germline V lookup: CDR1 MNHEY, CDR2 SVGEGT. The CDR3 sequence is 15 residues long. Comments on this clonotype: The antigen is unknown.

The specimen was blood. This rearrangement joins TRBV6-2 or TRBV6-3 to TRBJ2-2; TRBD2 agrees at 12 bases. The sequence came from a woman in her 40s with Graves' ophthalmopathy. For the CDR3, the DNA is TGTGCCAGCAGTCCTAGCGGGGGGGGCACCGGGGAGCTGTTTTTT. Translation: CASSPSGGGTGELFF.